A selection of T cell receptor beta chains follows, all from one sample in a study of OX40 agonist ivuxolimab in advanced cancers. Here immunoSEQ multiplex PCR was the method, and the copy in TCRdb shows in-frame clones only, minus some. The sample contains about 60,000 clones, around 83% of which appear only once. The material was CD4+ or CD8+ T cells sorted from blood, obtained in a trial of the OX40 agonist ivuxolimab. These TCRs come from an adult with an advanced solid tumor such as melanoma, head and neck, liver or kidney cancer. Each CDR3 is given with its conserved first and last residue. The order of the fields is clone size, V gene, D gene, CDR3 length, J gene, CDR3 protein, CDR3 DNA. A D gene is named only where the DNA matches it firmly. Clone size is stated in some rows and not others, as once, few, many or a class when expanded.

>.|TRBV7-7|.|13|TRBJ1-1
CASSRQQDTEAFF
TGTGCTAGCAGCCGCCAGCAGGACACTGAAGCTTTCTTT
>.|TRBV7-3|.|14|TRBJ1-1
CASSTRQENTEAFF
TGTGCCAGCAGCACGAGACAGGAGAACACTGAAGCTTTCTTT
>.|TRBV29-1|.|14|TRBJ2-2
CSVVPDQNTGELFF
TGCAGCGTTGTACCGGATCAGAACACCGGGGAGCTGTTTTTT
>.|TRBV21-1|.|18|TRBJ1-3
CASSIFGEHRGAGNTIYF
TGTGCCAGCAGCATCTTTGGGGAGCACAGGGGAGCTGGAAACACCATATATTTT
>.|TRBV5-4|TRBD1|16|TRBJ2-2
CASSLATGNQGGELFF
TGTGCCAGCAGCTTGGCGACAGGGAACCAGGGCGGGGAGCTGTTTTTT
>.|TRBV6-5|.|13|TRBJ2-2
CASSSRGTGELFF
TGTGCCAGCAGTTCCCGCGGGACCGGGGAGCTGTTTTTT
>.|TRBV5-8|.|15|TRBJ2-2
CASREGTRNTGELFF
TGTGCCAGCAGGGAGGGGACCCGGAACACCGGGGAGCTGTTTTTT
>.|TRBV9|.|12|TRBJ1-2
CASSVDSYGYTF
TGTGCCAGCAGCGTAGACAGCTATGGCTACACCTTC
>.|TRBV4-1|.|15|TRBJ2-1
CASSQSTSGLTEQFF
TGCGCCAGCAGCCAGAGTACTTCAGGGTTGACTGAGCAGTTCTTC
>.|TRBV11-2|TRBD1|17|TRBJ1-5
CASSLEHRGKGNQPQHF
TGTGCCAGCAGCTTAGAACACAGGGGAAAGGGCAATCAGCCCCAGCATTTT
>.|TRBV5-4|.|14|TRBJ2-2
CASSLVLNAGELFF
TGTGCCAGCAGCTTGGTACTGAACGCCGGGGAGCTGTTTTTT
>.|TRBV5-1|TRBD2|15|TRBJ2-1
CASSWTSGVYNEQFF
TGCGCCAGCAGCTGGACTAGCGGTGTATACAATGAGCAGTTCTTC
>once|TRBV5-6|.|15|TRBJ1-5
CASSLREGSNQPQHF
TGTGCCAGCAGCTTGCGGGAGGGGAGCAATCAGCCCCAGCATTTT
>.|TRBV5-1|TRBD1|15|TRBJ2-4
CASSLERGQENIQYF
TGCGCCAGCAGCTTGGAAAGGGGACAGGAAAACATTCAGTACTTC
>.|TRBV28|.|12|TRBJ1-2
CASSLGPFGYTF
TGTGCCAGCAGTTTGGGTCCATTTGGCTACACCTTC
>.|TRBV28|.|13|TRBJ2-3
CASSLQGPDTQYF
TGTGCCAGCAGTTTACAGGGTCCAGATACGCAGTATTTT
>.|TRBV12-5|.|13|TRBJ1-5
CASGLLPNQPQHF
TGTGCTAGTGGTTTGCTCCCGAATCAGCCCCAGCATTTT
>.|TRBV5-6|.|13|TRBJ2-3
CASSPDVPDTQYF
TGTGCCAGCAGTCCGGACGTCCCAGATACGCAGTATTTT
>once|TRBV5-1|TRBD2|14|TRBJ2-5
CASSLGSGGETQYF
TGCGCCAGCAGCCTGGGAAGCGGGGGTGAGACCCAGTACTTC
>.|TRBV7-7|.|15|TRBJ1-3
CASSLGSSLENTIYF
TGTGCTAGCAGCTTAGGCAGTTCTCTTGAGAACACCATATATTTT
>.|TRBV14|TRBD1|15|TRBJ1-1
CASSRSVTGFTEAFF
TGTGCCAGCAGCCGGTCCGTGACAGGGTTCACTGAAGCTTTCTTT
>once|TRBV11-1|TRBD2|17|TRBJ2-1
CASSLEGRLAGNNEQFF
TGTGCCAGCAGCTTAGAAGGACGGCTAGCGGGAAACAATGAGCAGTTCTTC
>few|TRBV2|.|13|TRBJ1-5
CAAGDRHNQPQHF
TGTGCCGCCGGGGACCGCCACAATCAGCCCCAGCATTTT
>.|TRBV4-3|TRBD1|16|TRBJ1-3
CASSQLQGAYGNTIYF
TGCGCCAGCAGCCAACTGCAGGGGGCATATGGAAACACCATATATTTT
>.|TRBV5-1|.|16|TRBJ2-2
CASSSVPVVNTGELFF
TGCGCCAGCAGCTCTGTGCCGGTGGTTAACACCGGGGAGCTGTTTTTT
>.|TRBV29-1|.|14|TRBJ1-1
CSVGETFINTEAFF
TGCAGCGTTGGAGAGACGTTCATAAACACTGAAGCTTTCTTT
>.|TRBV7-9|TRBD1|14|TRBJ1-2
CASSLVGTGYGYTF
TGTGCCAGCAGCTTAGTTGGGACAGGGTATGGCTACACCTTC
>once|TRBV28|.|13|TRBJ1-5
CASSLIRGQPQHF
TGTGCCAGCAGTCTTATCAGGGGTCAGCCCCAGCATTTT
>.|TRBV7-9|.|14|TRBJ1-4
CASSLGATNEKLFF
TGTGCCAGCAGCTTGGGTGCAACTAATGAAAAACTGTTTTTT
>few|TRBV4-3|.|19|TRBJ1-3
CASSQDLIDSRANGNTIYF
TGCGCCAGCAGCCAAGATTTGATTGATAGCAGGGCTAATGGAAACACCATATATTTT
>.|TRBV5-6|.|12|TRBJ1-1
CASSRMNTEAFF
TGTGCCAGCAGCCGGATGAACACTGAAGCTTTCTTT
>.|TRBV5-4|TRBD2|17|TRBJ2-5
CASRSGLAGGGGETQYF
TGTGCCAGCCGCTCCGGACTAGCGGGGGGCGGGGGAGAGACCCAGTACTTC
>.|TRBV5-1|TRBD2|14|TRBJ2-7
CASSPGQRGNEQYF
TGCGCCAGCAGCCCCGGACAGCGGGGGAACGAGCAGTACTTC
>.|TRBV6-5|.|14|TRBJ2-7
CASSYTHNSYEQYF
TGTGCCAGCAGTTACACCCACAACTCCTACGAGCAGTACTTC
>.|TRBV5-6|.|14|TRBJ2-7
CASSLAARAYEQYF
TGTGCCAGCAGCTTGGCCGCACGGGCCTACGAGCAGTACTTC
>.|TRBV4-2|.|15|TRBJ2-5
CASSPYREIGETQYF
TGTGCCAGCAGCCCGTACAGAGAGATTGGAGAGACCCAGTACTTC
>.|TRBV15|TRBD1|18|TRBJ2-2
CATSRGAGDSSNTGELFF
TGTGCCACCAGCAGAGGAGCCGGGGACAGTTCGAACACCGGGGAGCTGTTTTTT
>.|TRBV2|TRBD1|14|TRBJ2-7
CASSQGQAIYEQYF
TGTGCCAGCAGTCAGGGACAGGCGATCTACGAGCAGTACTTC
>.|TRBV20-1|.|11|TRBJ2-1
CSARGTNEQFF
TGCAGTGCTCGGGGGACTAATGAGCAGTTCTTC
>.|TRBV11-2|.|15|TRBJ1-5
CASSRGELANQPQHF
TGTGCCAGCAGCCGGGGAGAACTGGCCAATCAGCCCCAGCATTTT
>.|TRBV14|.|14|TRBJ1-5
CASSPTASNQPQHF
TGTGCCAGCAGCCCGACGGCAAGCAATCAGCCCCAGCATTTT
>.|TRBV25-1|.|11|TRBJ1-1
CASMGRTEAFF
TGTGCCAGCATGGGGAGGACTGAAGCTTTCTTT
>.|TRBV10-2|TRBD1|13|TRBJ2-4
CASSKGQQNIQYF
TGCGCCAGCAGCAAGGGACAGCAAAACATTCAGTACTTC
>.|TRBV19|TRBD1|16|TRBJ2-3
CASSMTRGRRADTQYF
TGTGCCAGTAGTATGACCAGGGGGCGCAGGGCAGATACGCAGTATTTT
>.|TRBV7-2|.|15|TRBJ2-3
CASSLRRGRTDTQYF
TGTGCCAGCAGCTTAAGGCGGGGGCGGACAGATACGCAGTATTTT
>.|TRBV2|.|16|TRBJ1-5
CASSDPVRGSNQPQHF
TGTGCCAGCAGTGACCCCGTCAGGGGAAGCAATCAGCCCCAGCATTTT
>.|TRBV19|.|14|TRBJ1-1
CASQLMEGRTEAFF
TGTGCCAGCCAACTTATGGAGGGCCGAACTGAAGCTTTCTTT
>.|TRBV7-9|TRBD1|14|TRBJ2-4
CASSLGTGEGVQYF
TGTGCCAGCAGCTTAGGGACAGGGGAGGGAGTTCAGTACTTC
>.|TRBV7-3|.|14|TRBJ1-1
CASSPSGTNTEAFF
TGTGCCAGCAGCCCTTCGGGGACGAACACTGAAGCTTTCTTT
>.|TRBV7-9|TRBD1|15|TRBJ1-5
CASSSGQAGNQPQHF
TGTGCCAGCAGCTCAGGACAGGCCGGCAATCAGCCCCAGCATTTT
>.|TRBV7-8|.|15|TRBJ1-1
CASSLGGGRNTEAFF
TGTGCCAGCAGCTTAGGCGGGGGGAGGAACACTGAAGCTTTCTTT
>.|TRBV11-3|.|16|TRBJ2-5
CASSLNPGPTFETQYF
TGTGCCAGCAGCCTCAATCCGGGCCCCACTTTTGAGACCCAGTACTTC
>.|TRBV9|TRBD2|15|TRBJ2-1
CASSQTSGYYNEQFF
TGTGCCAGCAGCCAAACTAGCGGTTACTACAATGAGCAGTTCTTC
>few|TRBV7-2|.|12|TRBJ2-1
CASSLAAREQFF
TGTGCCAGCAGCCTCGCAGCGCGCGAGCAGTTCTTC
>.|TRBV9|.|14|TRBJ2-5
CASSVAPLQETQYF
TGTGCCAGCAGCGTAGCACCCCTACAAGAGACCCAGTACTTC
>.|TRBV10-3|.|15|TRBJ2-1
CAISESGLGGNEQFF
TGTGCCATCAGTGAGTCTGGACTAGGGGGCAATGAGCAGTTCTTC
>.|TRBV5-5|.|14|TRBJ2-7
CASSPVGLSYEQYF
TGTGCCAGCAGCCCAGTGGGATTGTCCTACGAGCAGTACTTC
>medium-sized|TRBV28|.|14|TRBJ1-6
CASTSGFTNSPLHF
TGTGCCAGCACCTCGGGATTTACTAATTCACCCCTCCACTTT
>few|TRBV30|.|16|TRBJ1-6
CAWPTLRDNNNSPLHF
TGTGCCTGGCCTACCCTCCGGGATAACAATAATTCACCCCTCCACTTT
>.|TRBV18|.|13|TRBJ1-2
CASSEGEDYGYTF
TGTGCCAGTTCAGAGGGGGAGGACTATGGCTACACCTTC